This TCR beta chain was found in a study of cytomegalovirus exposure and HLA in healthy donors. Findings and caveats of the study: Rates of TCR association differed by HLA locus in a later analysis, with DRB1 highest and HLA-C lowest.

Worth noting for this clone: Its antigen remains unknown.

PCR primers comprised 60 Vbeta and 13 Jbeta primers. Method: immunoSEQ multiplex PCR; TCRdb's copy keeps in-frame clones and lacks some. Counted here are approximately 120,000 clones, about 80% occurring once; the ten biggest clones make up 7% to 9%. J lost 0 bases, V lost 3 bases, and 8 bases had no gene match. Germline V lookup: CDR1 SEHNR, CDR2 FQNEAQ (reference sequence). The CDR3 runs 19 residues. The gene calls are TRBV7-9 and TRBJ2-1, with TRBD2 matching over 13 bases. The clonotype comes from a woman aged 45-65 years in good health and CMV-seropositive. Sequencing used PBMCs. The CDR3 DNA sequence: TGTGCCAGCAGCTTCGGACTAGCGGGAGCCCCCCGCTCCTACAATGAGCAGTTCTTC. Translation gives CASSFGLAGAPRSYNEQFF.